The T cell receptor beta chain under discussion was sequenced for a study of spatial heterogeneity in lung cancer. This clonotype was seen ten or more times. Described time point: sample taken at primary tumor resection. TCRdb processed the 5' RACE reads anew with MiXCR; each CDR3 protein has one entry. The sample consists of about 92,000 distinct CDR3 sequences, approximately 12% of them appearing once. This material consisted of PBMCs, taken at surgery. The clonotype originates from a male donor with early-stage non-small cell lung cancer.

The CDR3 bases are TGTGCCAGCAGTTACTCCCAGGGGGACTATGGCTACACCTTC. It specifies CASSYSQGDYGYTF. The chain links TRBV6-6 to TRBJ1-2, with TRBD1 matching over 7 bases. The V gene end was trimmed by 0 bases and the J gene end by 3 bases; junction bases not matched to a gene: 1. CDR1 and CDR2 from the germline V gene are MNHNY and SVGAGI (reference sequence). The CDR3 sequence is 14 residues long.